This T cell receptor beta chain derives from a study of cytomegalovirus exposure and HLA in healthy donors. The germline V and J ends were trimmed by 4 bases and 6 bases, with 9 bases remaining between them. Germline V gene lookup returns CDR1 SQVTM and CDR2 ANQGSEA. The CDR3 sequence is 11 residues long. It was with 60 Vbeta and 13 Jbeta primers that the PCR ran. TCRdb's table, derived via immunoSEQ multiplex PCR, lists solely in-frame clones and lacks some. The data show about 160,000 clones, around 83% seen once. What was sequenced was PBMCs. The V and J genes are TRBV29-1 and TRBJ1-2, with a tentative D call TRBD1 (6 bases). This TCR was sampled from a man aged 50-60 years in good health and CMV-seropositive. This CDR3 is CSVGGLDGYTF. DNA of the CDR3: TGCAGCGTTGGGGGGCTTGATGGCTACACCTTC.